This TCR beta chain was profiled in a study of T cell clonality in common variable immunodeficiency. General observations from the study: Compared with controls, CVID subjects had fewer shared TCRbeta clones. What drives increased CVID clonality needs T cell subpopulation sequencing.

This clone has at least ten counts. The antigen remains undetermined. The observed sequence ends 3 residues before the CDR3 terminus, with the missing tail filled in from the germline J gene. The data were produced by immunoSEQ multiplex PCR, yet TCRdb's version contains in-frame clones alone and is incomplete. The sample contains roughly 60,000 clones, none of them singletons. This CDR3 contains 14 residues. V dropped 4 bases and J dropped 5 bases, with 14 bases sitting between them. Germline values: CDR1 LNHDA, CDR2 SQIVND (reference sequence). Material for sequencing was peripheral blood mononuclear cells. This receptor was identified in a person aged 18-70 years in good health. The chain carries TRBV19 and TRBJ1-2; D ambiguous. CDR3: CASSSRKAIYGYTF. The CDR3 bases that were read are TGTGCCAGTAGTAGCAGGAAAGCAATTTATGGC.